These 4 T cell receptor beta chains share one sample of origin, sequenced in a study of blood T cell repertoires in COVID-19. Method: immunoSEQ multiplex PCR; TCRdb's copy keeps in-frame clones and lacks some. The table includes around 30,000 clones, roughly 90% detected once. Material for sequencing was peripheral blood. These receptors all come from a woman between 35 and 50 years old with active or convalescent COVID-19.

The gene calls are TRBV6-5 and TRBJ1-3; perhaps TRBD1 as D (5 bases). Germline values: CDR1 MNHEY, CDR2 SVGAGI. The CDR3 has 13 amino acids. Trimming took 7 bases from V and 6 from J, leaving 13 bases between them. CDR3 in amino acids: CASTPGGTNTIYF. The DNA for the CDR3 is TGTGCCAGCACTCCCGGGGGAACAAACACCATATATTTT.

The chain is built from TRBV7-8 and TRBJ2-7; weak D call: TRBD1 (5 bases). CDR3 length equals 11 residues. The germline CDR1 and CDR2 sequences are SGHVS and FQNEAQ. The ends were cut back, 5 bases at V and 3 bases at J, with 5 bases in the middle. The CDR3 DNA reads as TGTGCCAGCAGCAGGGGCTACGAGCAGTACTTC. This encodes CASSRGYEQYF.

This clone has a single count. The J gene is TRBJ1-2, the V gene TRBV28; 7 bases agree with TRBD1. Germline values: CDR1 MDHEN, CDR2 SYDVKM. There are 15 residues in the CDR3. Trimming at V came to 8 bases and at J to 4 bases, leaving 13 bases not matched to a gene. CDR3 sequence: CASGLLGQLVYGYTF. The CDR3 DNA reads as TGTGCCAGCGGGTTGTTGGGACAGCTAGTCTATGGCTACACCTTC.

This clone has more than one count but fewer than ten. This sequence joins TRBV30 and TRBJ1-6, with a tentative D call TRBD1 (5 bases). The CDR3 has 16 amino acids. The V and J ends lost 7 bases and 0 bases respectively, with 16 bases between them. Germline V gives CDR1 GTSNPN, CDR2 SVGIG (reference sequence). The CDR3: CASSSGQGSYNSPLHF. The CDR3 coding sequence is TGTGCCTCTTCCTCGGGCCAGGGCTCCTATAATTCACCCCTCCACTTT.